This TCR beta chain was recorded in a study of blood T cells in healthy people across ages. CDR1 SGHTA and CDR2 FQGNSA come from the germline V gene. This CDR3 is 15 amino acids long. Trimming pared 4 bases from V and 3 bases from J, leaving 13 bases between. Through a sample-barcoded 5' primer and a J-beta primer mix, a second PCR was run for roughly 6 to 12 cycles. Via MiXCR, TCRdb re-called the 5' RACE reads, giving one row per CDR3 protein. The data contain about 800,000 distinct CDR3 sequences, more than 45% of them seen just once; the ten biggest clones take up approximately 20%. Each donor had 9 to 10 milliliters of peripheral blood drawn.

Input material: blood. The source of this sequence is a man aged 25-45 years in good health. The chain has TRBV7-2 and TRBJ1-5; weak D call: TRBD1 (5 bases). The CDR3 DNA sequence: TGTGCCAGCAGCTACGGGGGGGTCTACAATCAGCCCCAGCATTTT. Translation gives CASSYGGVYNQPQHF.